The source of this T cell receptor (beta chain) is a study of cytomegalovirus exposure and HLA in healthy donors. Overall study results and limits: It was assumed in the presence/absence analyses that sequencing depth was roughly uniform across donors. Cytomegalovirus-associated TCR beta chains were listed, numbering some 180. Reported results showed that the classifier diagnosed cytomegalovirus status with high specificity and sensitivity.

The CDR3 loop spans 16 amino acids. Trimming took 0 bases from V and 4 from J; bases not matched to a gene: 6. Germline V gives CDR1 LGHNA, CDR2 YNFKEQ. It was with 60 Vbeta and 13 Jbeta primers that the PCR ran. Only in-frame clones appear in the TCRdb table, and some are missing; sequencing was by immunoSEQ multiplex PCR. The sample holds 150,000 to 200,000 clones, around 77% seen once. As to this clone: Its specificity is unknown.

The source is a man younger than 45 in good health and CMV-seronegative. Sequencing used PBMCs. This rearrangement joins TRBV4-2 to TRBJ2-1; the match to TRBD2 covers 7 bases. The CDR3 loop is CASSQESSGLYNEQFF. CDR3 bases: TGTGCCAGCAGCCAAGAGAGTAGCGGGTTGTACAATGAGCAGTTCTTC.